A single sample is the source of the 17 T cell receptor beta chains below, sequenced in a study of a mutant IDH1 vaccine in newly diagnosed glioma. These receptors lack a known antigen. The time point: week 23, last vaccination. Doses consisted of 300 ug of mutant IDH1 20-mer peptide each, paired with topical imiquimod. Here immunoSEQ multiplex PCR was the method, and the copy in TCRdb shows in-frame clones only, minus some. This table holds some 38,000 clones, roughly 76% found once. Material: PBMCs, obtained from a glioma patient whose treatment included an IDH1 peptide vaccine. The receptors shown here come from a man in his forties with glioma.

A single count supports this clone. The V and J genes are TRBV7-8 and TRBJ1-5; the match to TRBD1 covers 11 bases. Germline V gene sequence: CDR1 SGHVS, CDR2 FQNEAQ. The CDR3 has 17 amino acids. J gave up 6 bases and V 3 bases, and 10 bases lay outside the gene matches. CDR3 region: CASSFAPGQGVGQPQHF. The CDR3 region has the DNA TGTGCCAGCAGCTTCGCCCCGGGACAGGGGGTCGGTCAGCCCCAGCATTTT.

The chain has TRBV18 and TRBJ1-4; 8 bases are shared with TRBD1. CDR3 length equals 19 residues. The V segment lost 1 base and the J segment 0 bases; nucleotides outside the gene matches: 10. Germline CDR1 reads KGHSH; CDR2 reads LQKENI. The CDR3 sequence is CASSPLWTGTGATNEKLFF. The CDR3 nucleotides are TGTGCCAGCTCACCACTATGGACAGGGACGGGTGCAACTAATGAAAAACTGTTTTTT.

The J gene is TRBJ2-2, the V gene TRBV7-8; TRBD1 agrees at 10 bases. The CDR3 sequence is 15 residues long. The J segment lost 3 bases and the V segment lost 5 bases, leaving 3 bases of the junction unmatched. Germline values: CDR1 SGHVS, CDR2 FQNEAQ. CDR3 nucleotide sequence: TGTGCCAGCAGCCCGACAGGGGGCTACACCGGGGAGCTGTTTTTT. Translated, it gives CASSPTGGYTGELFF.

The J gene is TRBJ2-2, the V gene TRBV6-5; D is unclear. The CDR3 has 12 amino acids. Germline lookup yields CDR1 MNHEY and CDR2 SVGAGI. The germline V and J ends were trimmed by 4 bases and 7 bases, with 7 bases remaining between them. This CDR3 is CASSSTVGELFF. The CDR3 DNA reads TGTGCCAGCAGTTCAACGGTCGGGGAGCTGTTTTTT.

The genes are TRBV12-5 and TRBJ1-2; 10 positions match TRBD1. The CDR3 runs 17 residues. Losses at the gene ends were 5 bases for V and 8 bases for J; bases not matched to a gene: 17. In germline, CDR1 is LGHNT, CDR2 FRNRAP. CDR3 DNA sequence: TGTGCTAGTGGTATATCCGGGACAGGGGCCTCTGGGGGCGGCTACACCTTC. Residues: CASGISGTGASGGGYTF.

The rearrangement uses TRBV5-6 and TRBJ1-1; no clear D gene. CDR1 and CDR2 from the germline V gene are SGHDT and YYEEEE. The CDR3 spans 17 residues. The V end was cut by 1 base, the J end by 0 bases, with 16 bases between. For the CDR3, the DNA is TGTGCCAGCAGCTTGATCCCCCTTACAGAGGTGAACACTGAAGCTTTCTTT. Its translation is CASSLIPLTEVNTEAFF.

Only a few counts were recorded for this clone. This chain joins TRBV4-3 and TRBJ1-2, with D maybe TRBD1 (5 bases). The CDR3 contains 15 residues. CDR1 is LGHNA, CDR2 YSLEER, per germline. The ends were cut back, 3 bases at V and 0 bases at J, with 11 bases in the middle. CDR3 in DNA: TGCGCCAGCAGCCAGCGGTCACAGGCTAACTATGGCTACACCTTC. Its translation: CASSQRSQANYGYTF.

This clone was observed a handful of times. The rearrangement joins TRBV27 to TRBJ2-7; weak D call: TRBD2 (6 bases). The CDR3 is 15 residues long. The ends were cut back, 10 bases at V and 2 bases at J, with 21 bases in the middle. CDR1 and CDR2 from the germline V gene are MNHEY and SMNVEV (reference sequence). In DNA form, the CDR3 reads TGTGCCAACCCCCCTCACCGGGAGTACCCCTACGAGCAGTACTTC. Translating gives CANPPHREYPYEQYF.

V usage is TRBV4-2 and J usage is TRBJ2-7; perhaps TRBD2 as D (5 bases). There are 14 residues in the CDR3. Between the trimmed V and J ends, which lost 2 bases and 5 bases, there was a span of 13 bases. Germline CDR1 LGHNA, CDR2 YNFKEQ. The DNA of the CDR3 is TGTGCCAGCAGCCAATCTCCTTCGAGGGACGAGCAGTACTTC. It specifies CASSQSPSRDEQYF.

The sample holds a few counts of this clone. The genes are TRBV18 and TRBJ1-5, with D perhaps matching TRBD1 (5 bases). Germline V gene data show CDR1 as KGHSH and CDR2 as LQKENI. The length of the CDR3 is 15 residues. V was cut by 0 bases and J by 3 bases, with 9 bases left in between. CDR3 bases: TGTGCCAGCTCACCACCGGGGACCTTCAATCAGCCCCAGCATTTT. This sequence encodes CASSPPGTFNQPQHF.

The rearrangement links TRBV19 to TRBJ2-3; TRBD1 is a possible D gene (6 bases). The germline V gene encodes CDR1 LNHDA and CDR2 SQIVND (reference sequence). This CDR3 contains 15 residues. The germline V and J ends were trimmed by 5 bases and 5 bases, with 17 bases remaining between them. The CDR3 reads CASSQVGASGDTQYF. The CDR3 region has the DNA TGTGCCAGTAGTCAGGTGGGGGCCAGCGGAGATACGCAGTATTTT.

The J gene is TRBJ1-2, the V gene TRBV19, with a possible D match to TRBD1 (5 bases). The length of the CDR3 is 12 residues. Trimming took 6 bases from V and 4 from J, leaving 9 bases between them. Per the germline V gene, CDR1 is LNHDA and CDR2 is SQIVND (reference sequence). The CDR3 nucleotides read TGTGCCAGTAGAAAGGGGATCTATGGCTACACCTTC. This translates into CASRKGIYGYTF. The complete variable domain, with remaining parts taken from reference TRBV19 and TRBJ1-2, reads DGGITQSPKYLFRKEGQNVTLSCEQNLNHDAMYWYRQDPGQGLRLIYYSQIVNDFQKGDIAEGYSVSREKKESFPLTVTSAQKNPTAFYLCASRKGIYGYTFGSGTRLTVV.

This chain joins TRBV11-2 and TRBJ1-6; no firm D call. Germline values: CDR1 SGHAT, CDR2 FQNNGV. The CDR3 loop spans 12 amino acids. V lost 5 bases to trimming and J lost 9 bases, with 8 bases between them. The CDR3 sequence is CASSRIGSPLHF. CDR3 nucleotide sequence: TGTGCCAGCAGCCGTATCGGTTCACCCCTCCACTTT. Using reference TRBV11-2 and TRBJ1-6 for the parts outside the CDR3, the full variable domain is EAGVAQSPRYKIIEKRQSVAFWCNPISGHATLYWYQQILGQGPKLLIQFQNNGVVDDSQLPKDRFSAERLKGVDSTLKIQPAKLEDSAVYLCASSRIGSPLHFGNGTRLTVT.

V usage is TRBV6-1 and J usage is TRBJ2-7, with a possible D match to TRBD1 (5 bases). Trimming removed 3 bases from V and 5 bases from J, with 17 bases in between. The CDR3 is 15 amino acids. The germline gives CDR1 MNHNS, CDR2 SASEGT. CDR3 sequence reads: CASSELRTIGDEQYF. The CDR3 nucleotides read TGTGCCAGCAGTGAGCTCAGGACGATAGGGGACGAGCAGTACTTC.

The CDR3 sequence is CAILSRDRGYNEQFF. CDR3 sequence (DNA): TGTGCCATCTTAAGCCGGGACAGGGGCTACAATGAGCAGTTCTTC. V usage is TRBV28 and J usage is TRBJ2-1; TRBD1 aligns across 10 bases. The trim removed 10 bases at V and 3 bases at J, leaving 9 bases unmatched. CDR1 and CDR2 from the germline V gene are MDHEN and SYDVKM. The CDR3 length is 15 residues. Complete variable domain (other parts from reference TRBV28 and TRBJ2-1): DVKVTQSSRYLVKRTGEKVFLECVQDMDHENMFWYRQDPGLGLRLIYFSYDVKMKEKGDIPEGYSVSREKKERFSLILESASTNQTSMYLCAILSRDRGYNEQFFGPGTRLTVL.

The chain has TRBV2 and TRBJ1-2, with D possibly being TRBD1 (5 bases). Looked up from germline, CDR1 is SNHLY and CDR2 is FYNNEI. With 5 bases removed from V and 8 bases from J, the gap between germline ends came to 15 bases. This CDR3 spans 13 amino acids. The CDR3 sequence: CASSRGGNRGYTF. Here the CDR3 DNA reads TGTGCCAGCAGTAGGGGTGGCAATCGGGGCTACACCTTC.

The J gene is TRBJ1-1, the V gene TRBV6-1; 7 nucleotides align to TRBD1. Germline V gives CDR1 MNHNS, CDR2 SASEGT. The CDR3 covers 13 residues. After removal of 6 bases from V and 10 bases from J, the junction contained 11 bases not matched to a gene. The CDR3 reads CASSPDRATPAFF. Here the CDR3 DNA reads TGTGCCAGCAGCCCCGACAGGGCAACACCAGCTTTCTTT.